This T cell receptor (beta chain) was profiled in a study of blood T cells in healthy people across ages. At the level of the study: Template switching recovered approximately one barcoded beta molecule for every two T cells.

As for this clonotype: What it binds is unknown.

This CDR3 comprises 13 residues. V was shortened by 7 bases and J by 8 bases, with 14 bases between the two germline ends. Germline V gene sequence: CDR1 ENHRY, CDR2 SYGVKD. Alongside a J-beta primer mix, a sample-barcoded 5' primer served in a second PCR lasting roughly 7 to 12 cycles. A template-switch adaptor containing 12 random nucleotides labeled each cDNA molecule. A single record per CDR3 protein comes from TCRdb applying MiXCR to the 5' RACE reads. The sample records about 1,400,000 distinct CDR3 sequences, approximately 40% being singletons. Points from the study as a whole: PBMCs that were unsorted prevented a conclusive naive versus antigen-experienced comparison.

Isolation recovered at least 6 million PBMCs from every sample. This clonotype originated in a woman under 30 in good health. This sequence joins TRBV10-3 and TRBJ1-4; D is ambiguous. What was sequenced was blood. CDR3 sequence (DNA): TGTGCCATCAATAAAGGGTTAGAAGAAAAACTGTTTTTT. Translating it yields CAINKGLEEKLFF.